These 11 T cell receptor beta chains originate from one sample sequenced in a study of tumor-infiltrating lymphocytes in primary liver carcinoma. Each 20-30 mg portion of unsorted bulk tissue served as the source for co-extraction of RNA and DNA. The authors made TCR beta cDNA from 400 to 600 ng total RNA with a constant-region primer. It was through three nested multiplex PCR rounds of slightly modified ARM-PCR that TCR beta libraries arose. Use of TRBV1-TRBV30 forward primers with a C-beta reverse primer characterized the first two PCR rounds, which lasted about 9 cycles each. TCRdb re-called the multiplex PCR reads with MiXCR, one entry per CDR3 protein. The repertoire holds 50,000 to 60,000 distinct CDR3 sequences, with about 77% as singletons. The specimen was liver tumor tissue from sampling region 5. Subset given: tumor region T5, tumor centre. The origin of the receptors is a man aged 35-49 years with primary liver carcinoma and hepatitis B virus infection.

As to this clonotype: A much larger clone differs from this one at a single base, so this may be a read error. The genes are TRBV2 and TRBJ2-5; TRBD2 matches 9 bases. Germline V gives CDR1 SNHLY, CDR2 FYNNEI. Trimming at V came to 1 base and at J to 6 bases, leaving 9 bases not matched to a gene. The CDR3 consists of 16 residues. CDR3 loop: CASSEVLRGLAKTQYF. The CDR3 coding sequence is TGTGCCAGCAGTGAAGTGCTTAGGGGACTAGCAAAGACCCAGTACTTC.

This clonotype was seen just once. The rearrangement joins TRBV12-3 or TRBV12-4 to TRBJ1-1; D unclear. V gave up 7 bases and J gave up 3 bases, with 15 bases separating them. This CDR3 is built from 14 residues. DNA of the CDR3: TGTGCCAGCACCGTCGATTACGGGGACACTGAAGCTTTCTTT. Translating gives CASTVDYGDTEAFF.

About this clonotype itself: One base away lies a much larger clone, so this may be a sequencing read error. The rearrangement joins TRBV25-1 to TRBJ2-1; TRBD2 matches at 10 bases. CDR3 length: 14 amino acids. Germline loops: CDR1 MGHDK, CDR2 SYGVNS. V trimming: 2 bases; J trimming: 10 bases; junction bases outside the gene matches: 5. In nucleotides, the CDR3 is TGTGCCAGCAGTGAACCTAGCGGGAGTTGGGAGCAGTTCTTC. Encoded protein: CASSEPSGSWEQFF.

Note on this clonotype: At one boundary the junction diverges from the germline segment, which might be a read error. V and J are TRBV11-2 and TRBJ2-6; 8 bases map to TRBD1. The V gene's germline CDR1 is SGHAT and CDR2 FQNNGV. The CDR3 totals 21 residues. CDR3 coding DNA: TGTGTCAGCAGCATGGGGGGAGACAGGGGTATTTCCCTCTCTGGGGCCAACGTCCTGGCTTTC. Translation gives CVSSMGGDRGISLSGANVLAF.

A word on this clonotype: This likely comes from a read error, as the CDR3 has no conserved phenylalanine or tryptophan at its end. The V and J genes are TRBV6-2 or TRBV6-3 and TRBJ2-7, with TRBD1 identical over 8 bases. Germline V gene sequence: CDR1 MNHEY, CDR2 SVGEGT. With V trimmed by 8 bases and J by 3 bases, 9 bases remained unmatched. This CDR3 comprises 14 residues. The CDR3 DNA reads TGTGCCAGCTTCTTTGACAGGGGATACTACGAGCAGTACCTC. Translating it yields CASFFDRGYYEQYL.

As for this clonotype: Relative to the germline gene, one junction end is altered; a read error may explain this. The chain couples TRBV6-5 to TRBJ1-6; D is uncertain. The CDR3 runs 17 residues. In germline, CDR1 is MNHEY, CDR2 SVGAGI. The CDR3 DNA follows: TGTGCCAGCAGCTCCCCGTCCCGTGGGCTTTCGAATTCACTCCTCCACTTT. It yields the protein CASSSPSRGLSNSLLHF.

This clonotype has just one count. A read error may account for a junction end that differs from germline. This CDR3 is CTSSLKGKLTNQPQHF. The CDR3 DNA reads as TGTACCAGCAGCCTAAAAGGGAAACTGACGAATCAGCCCCAGCATTTT. The V and J genes are TRBV11-2 and TRBJ1-5; the D is unclear. CDR3 length: 16 amino acids. In germline, CDR1 is SGHAT, CDR2 FQNNGV.

At least ten counts were recorded for this clonotype. The genes are TRBV14 and TRBJ2-1; TRBD2 is a possible D gene (6 bases). The V gene's germline CDR1 is SGHDN and CDR2 FVKESK. Deletions cut 4 bases from V and 14 bases from J, with 18 bases between. There are 13 residues in the CDR3. CDR3 residues: CASSPGGGTGKFF. The CDR3 DNA sequence: TGTGCCAGCAGCCCCGGGGGAGGAACAGGCAAGTTCTTC. The full variable domain, in which reference TRBV14 and TRBJ2-1 provide the parts outside the CDR3, is EAGVTQFPSHSVIEKGQTVTLRCDPISGHDNLYWYRRVMGKEIKFLLHFVKESKQDESGMPNNRFLAERTGGTYSTLKVQPAELEDSGVYFCASSPGGGTGKFFGPGTRLTVL.

The chain is built from TRBV20-1 and TRBJ1-1; a possible D gene is TRBD1 (5 bases). Looked up from germline, CDR1 is DFQATT and CDR2 is SNEGSKA (reference sequence). V was trimmed by 0 bases and J by 1 base, leaving 12 bases between them. This CDR3 has 15 amino acids. DNA for the CDR3: TGCAGTGCTAGAGAGGACTGGACATGGAACACTGAAGCTTTCTTT. This sequence encodes CSAREDWTWNTEAFF.

This clonotype was seen only a few times. The germline gene is not matched at one end of the junction; a read error may be the cause. This chain joins TRBV7-8 and TRBJ2-7; 10 nucleotides line up with TRBD1. CDR1 SGHVS and CDR2 FQNEAQ come from the germline V gene. The CDR3 has 16 residues. The CDR3 bases are TGTGCCGGCAGCTCCGCCTCGACAGGGGGCATCAACGAGCAATACTTC. Amino acids: CAGSSASTGGINEQYF. The whole variable domain, remainder taken from reference TRBV7-8 and TRBJ2-7, is GAGVSQSPRYKVAKRGQDVALRCDPISGHVSLFWYQQALGQGPEFLTYFQNEAQLDKSGLPSDRFFAERPEGSVSTLKIQRTQQEDSAVYLCAGSSASTGGINEQYFGPGTRLTVT.

About this clonotype: Its ends do not fully match the called genes, so a read error is possible. The rearrangement links TRBV6-1 to TRBJ2-7, with a tentative D call TRBD2 (5 bases). Germline V CDR1 and CDR2: MNHNS, SASEGT. This CDR3 comprises 11 residues. The CDR3 sequence is CASGETWEHYF. The CDR3 DNA reads as TGTGCCAGCGGTGAAACGTGGGAGCATTACTTC.